This is a list of T cell receptor beta chains from one sample in a study of blood T cells in healthy people across ages. TCRdb re-derived calls from the 5' RACE reads in MiXCR, one entry per CDR3 protein. Here the sample spans 800,000 or so distinct CDR3 sequences, 20% to 25% being singletons. Another study also made use of these data, one on T cells of mothers and their children.

The sequencing sample was made of blood. The receptors were gathered from a boy aged 5-17 years in good health. Both conserved end residues are part of each CDR3. The D gene is left open where the match is weak. Size values are once, few and many counts, or a class for expanded clones, and some rows have none.

TRBD2	TRBV5-3	TRBJ2-5	few	CARSKLAGGRAGETQYF	TGTGCCAGAAGTAAATTAGCGGGAGGCCGCGCGGGAGAGACCCAGTACTTC
NA	TRBV2	TRBJ2-1	NA	CASMVGSPPSNEQFF	TGTGCCAGCATGGTAGGGAGCCCCCCGAGCAATGAGCAGTTCTTC
NA	TRBV6-6	TRBJ1-2	NA	CASRTDYGYTF	TGTGCCAGCAGGACGGACTATGGCTACACCTTC
NA	TRBV7-6	TRBJ2-5	many	CASSLKPLETQYF	TGTGCCAGCAGCTTAAAGCCCCTAGAGACCCAGTACTTC
NA	TRBV6-2/TRBV6-3	TRBJ1-5	few	CASSYASFNQPQHF	TGTGCCAGCAGTTACGCATCCTTTAATCAGCCCCAGCATTTT
TRBD1	TRBV5-1	TRBJ2-4	few	CASSLGQGLDIQYF	TGCGCCAGCAGCTTGGGACAGGGATTGGACATTCAGTACTTC
NA	TRBV20-1	TRBJ1-4	many	CSAPNPGQRNEKLFF	TGCAGTGCTCCCAACCCCGGACAGAGGAATGAAAAACTGTTTTTT
TRBD2	TRBV9	TRBJ2-1	NA	CASSPPEGLAGNEQFF	TGTGCCAGCAGCCCACCCGAAGGGCTAGCGGGGAATGAGCAGTTCTTC
NA	TRBV2	TRBJ1-2	NA	CASVGTGARNYYGYTF	TGTGCCAGCGTGGGGACCGGGGCTCGGAACTACTATGGCTACACCTTC
TRBD1	TRBV12-3/TRBV12-4	TRBJ1-2	NA	CASSSQIGTGGVTF	TGTGCCAGCAGTTCCCAAATCGGGACAGGAGGAGTGACCTTC
NA	TRBV5-1	TRBJ1-2	NA	CASSTEAGGAWGYTF	TGCGCCAGCAGCACGGAGGCGGGGGGCGCATGGGGCTACACCTTC
TRBD2	TRBV28	TRBJ2-5	NA	CASSEGLAEGQETQYF	TGTGCCAGCAGTGAAGGACTAGCGGAGGGCCAAGAGACCCAGTACTTC
NA	TRBV7-2	TRBJ1-5	few	CASSFDLDQPQHF	TGTGCCAGCAGTTTTGACCTGGACCAGCCCCAGCATTTT
TRBD1	TRBV4-3	TRBJ1-2	NA	CASSQDRQGGLYGYTF	TGCGCCAGCAGCCAAGACCGGCAGGGGGGTTTATATGGCTACACCTTC
NA	TRBV20-1	TRBJ1-5	once	CSAPGQDQPQHF	TGCAGTGCCCCGGGACAAGATCAGCCCCAGCATTTT
NA	TRBV29-1	TRBJ1-5	NA	CSEGPGRINLRDQPQHF	TGCAGCGAAGGACCGGGACGGATTAATCTGAGGGATCAGCCCCAGCATTTT
NA	TRBV28	TRBJ2-1	NA	CASSSPDRAYNEQFF	TGTGCCAGCAGTTCCCCGGACAGAGCCTACAATGAGCAGTTCTTC
TRBD2	TRBV2	TRBJ2-7	few	CASTLRLAGSNEQYF	TGTGCCAGCACCTTGAGACTAGCGGGGAGCAACGAGCAGTACTTC